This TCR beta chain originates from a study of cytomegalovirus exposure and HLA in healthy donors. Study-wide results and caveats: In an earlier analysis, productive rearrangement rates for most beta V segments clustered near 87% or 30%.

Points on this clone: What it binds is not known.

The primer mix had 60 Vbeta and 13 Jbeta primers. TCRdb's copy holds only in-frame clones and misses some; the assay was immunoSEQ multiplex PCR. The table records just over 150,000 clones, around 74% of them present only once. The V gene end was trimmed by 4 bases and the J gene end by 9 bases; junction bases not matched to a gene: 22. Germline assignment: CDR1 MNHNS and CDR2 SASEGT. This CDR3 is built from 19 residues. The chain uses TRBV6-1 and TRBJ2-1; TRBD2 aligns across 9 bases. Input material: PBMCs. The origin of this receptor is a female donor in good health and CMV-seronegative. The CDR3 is CASSGRLPGGGGVVGEQFF. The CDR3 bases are TGTGCCAGCAGTGGTCGATTGCCGGGAGGCGGGGGGGTGGTAGGTGAGCAGTTCTTC.